This TCR beta chain was documented in a study of blood T cell repertoires in COVID-19. Per the original methods: For nucleated cells, counts were estimated from reference gene primer amplification. Produced via immunoSEQ multiplex PCR; TCRdb's table is partial and in-frame only. The V and J calls and clone size come from that table; D and trimming were worked out from the DNA. The sample carries 200,000 to 300,000 clones, about nine tenths recorded once. The CDR3 runs 18 residues. Germline CDR1 LGHNT, CDR2 FRNRAP. V lost 2 bases and J lost 2; bases outside the gene matches: 8. The chain employs TRBV12-5 and TRBJ2-1; 11 nucleotides agree with TRBD2. Source material: peripheral blood. The TCR sequence derives from a man aged 40-49 years who had recovered from COVID-19. CDR3 nucleotides: TGTGCTAGTGGTTTGACTAGCGGGAGCTCTCCACCCTACAATGAGCAGTTCTTC. It codes for CASGLTSGSSPPYNEQFF.